This is a list of T cell receptor beta chains from one sample in a study of OX40 agonist ivuxolimab in advanced cancers. Some clones are missing from TCRdb's copy, which holds only in-frame ones; the method was immunoSEQ multiplex PCR. The sample lists approximately 35,000 clones; roughly 81% were seen once. The sequenced sample was CD4+ or CD8+ T cells sorted from blood, obtained in a trial of the OX40 agonist ivuxolimab. The source of these receptors is an adult with an advanced solid tumor such as melanoma, head and neck, liver or kidney cancer. CDR3s include the opening cysteine and the closing phenylalanine or tryptophan. A D gene is named only where the DNA matches it firmly. Expanded clones get a size class; other rows say once, few or many, or leave the size out.

TRBJ2-1 | TRBV29-1 | . | few | 12 | CSVVDGYNEQFF | TGCAGCGTTGTTGACGGGTACAATGAGCAGTTCTTC
TRBJ2-5 | TRBV7-3 | TRBD2 | . | 15 | CASSRGTSDLETQYF | TGTGCCAGCAGCAGGGGGACTAGTGATTTGGAGACCCAGTACTTC
TRBJ2-1 | TRBV28 | TRBD2 | . | 15 | CASSFGLAGNNEQFF | TGTGCCAGCAGTTTTGGTCTAGCGGGGAACAATGAGCAGTTCTTC
TRBJ2-1 | TRBV9 | TRBD2 | few | 15 | CASSVIAGGMDEQFF | TGTGCCAGCAGCGTTATAGCGGGGGGGATGGATGAGCAGTTCTTC
TRBJ2-7 | TRBV5-1 | TRBD1 | . | 15 | CASSAQTGTGYQQYF | TGCGCCAGCAGCGCCCAAACCGGGACAGGGTATCAGCAGTACTTC
TRBJ2-3 | TRBV13 | . | . | 14 | CASRGSRSTDTQYF | TGTGCCAGCAGGGGTTCGCGTAGCACAGATACGCAGTATTTT
TRBJ2-7 | TRBV18 | . | once | 15 | CASSPLGRGGDEQYF | TGTGCCAGCTCACCACTCGGCAGGGGAGGCGACGAGCAGTACTTC
TRBJ1-2 | TRBV7-2 | . | once | 13 | CASSARGRGGYTF | TGTGCCAGCAGCGCGCGGGGGCGAGGGGGCTACACCTTC
TRBJ2-7 | TRBV7-3 | . | once | 15 | CASSLNGGRTYEQYF | TGTGCCAGCAGCTTAAACGGGGGGCGTACCTACGAGCAGTACTTC
TRBJ2-1 | TRBV18 | . | once | 12 | CASSPRGSEQFF | TGTGCCAGCTCACCCAGGGGCAGTGAGCAGTTCTTC
TRBJ2-3 | TRBV7-2 | TRBD2 | . | 17 | CASTFWTSGDSTDTQYF | TGTGCCAGCACCTTTTGGACTAGCGGGGATAGCACAGATACGCAGTATTTT
TRBJ2-5 | TRBV28 | TRBD1 | . | 18 | CASSPIRPGTGGAETQYF | TGTGCCAGCAGTCCGATAAGACCGGGGACAGGGGGAGCGGAGACCCAGTACTTC
TRBJ2-2 | TRBV6-5 | . | . | 11 | CASSTTGELFF | TGTGCCAGCAGTACCACCGGGGAGCTGTTTTTT
TRBJ2-4 | TRBV9 | . | . | 15 | CASSVSLRGTDIQYF | TGTGCCAGCAGCGTATCCCTCAGGGGCACGGACATTCAGTACTTC
TRBJ2-3 | TRBV7-2 | . | . | 16 | CASSSRGTHNTDTQYF | TGTGCCAGCAGCTCCCGTGGGACACATAACACAGATACGCAGTATTTT
TRBJ2-7 | TRBV18 | TRBD1 | once | 14 | CASSPRTGSYEQYF | TGTGCCAGCTCACCACGGACAGGCTCCTACGAGCAGTACTTC
TRBJ2-7 | TRBV7-2 | . | . | 11 | CASSSHNEQYF | TGTGCCAGCAGCTCTCACAACGAGCAGTACTTC
TRBJ1-1 | TRBV19 | . | . | 15 | CASSPGDTQNTEAFF | TGTGCCAGTAGTCCAGGGGACACCCAGAACACTGAAGCTTTCTTT
TRBJ1-4 | TRBV11-2 | . | . | 15 | CASSPQTAGNEKLFF | TGTGCCAGCAGCCCCCAGACAGCCGGGAATGAAAAACTGTTTTTT
TRBJ1-3 | TRBV7-2 | . | . | 15 | CASTQRRSLENTIYF | TGTGCCAGCACCCAGAGGCGCAGCCTGGAAAACACCATATATTTT
TRBJ2-1 | TRBV14 | TRBD2 | once | 16 | CASSHVRTSGYNEQFF | TGTGCCAGCAGCCACGTTCGGACTAGCGGATACAATGAGCAGTTCTTC
TRBJ1-1 | TRBV5-4 | TRBD1 | once | 16 | CASSPQGARATTEAFF | TGTGCCAGCAGCCCACAGGGGGCGCGAGCTACCACTGAAGCTTTCTTT
TRBJ2-2 | TRBV18 | TRBD2 | . | 17 | CASSPRESGGNTGELFF | TGTGCCAGCTCACCACGAGAGAGCGGGGGGAACACCGGGGAGCTGTTTTTT
TRBJ2-2 | TRBV7-3 | . | . | 14 | CASSFGPNTGELFF | TGTGCCAGCAGCTTTGGCCCGAACACCGGGGAGCTGTTTTTT
TRBJ2-7 | TRBV6-5 | . | . | 13 | CASSYSLSYEQYF | TGTGCCAGCAGTTACTCTCTTTCCTACGAGCAGTACTTC
TRBJ2-1 | TRBV4-2 | . | . | 15 | CASSRKTGSYNEQFF | TGTGCCAGCAGCCGAAAGACTGGCTCCTACAATGAGCAGTTCTTC
TRBJ2-5 | TRBV6-6 | . | . | 14 | CASRLGGTQETQYF | TGTGCCAGCAGGTTAGGGGGTACTCAAGAGACCCAGTACTTC
TRBJ1-1 | TRBV19 | . | . | 13 | CASNPRENTEAFF | TGTGCCAGTAATCCCAGAGAGAACACTGAAGCTTTCTTT
TRBJ2-6 | TRBV9 | . | . | 16 | CASSTWGASGANVLTF | TGTGCCAGCAGCACTTGGGGTGCCTCTGGGGCCAACGTCCTGACTTTC
TRBJ2-7 | TRBV2 | . | . | 14 | CASKDWATSYEQYF | TGTGCCAGCAAGGACTGGGCGACCTCCTACGAGCAGTACTTC
TRBJ2-5 | TRBV19 | TRBD1 | . | 14 | CASSIDRGQETQYF | TGTGCCAGTAGTATCGACAGGGGACAAGAGACCCAGTACTTC
TRBJ2-1 | TRBV2 | . | . | 11 | CASGLYNEQFF | TGTGCCAGCGGGCTCTACAATGAGCAGTTCTTC